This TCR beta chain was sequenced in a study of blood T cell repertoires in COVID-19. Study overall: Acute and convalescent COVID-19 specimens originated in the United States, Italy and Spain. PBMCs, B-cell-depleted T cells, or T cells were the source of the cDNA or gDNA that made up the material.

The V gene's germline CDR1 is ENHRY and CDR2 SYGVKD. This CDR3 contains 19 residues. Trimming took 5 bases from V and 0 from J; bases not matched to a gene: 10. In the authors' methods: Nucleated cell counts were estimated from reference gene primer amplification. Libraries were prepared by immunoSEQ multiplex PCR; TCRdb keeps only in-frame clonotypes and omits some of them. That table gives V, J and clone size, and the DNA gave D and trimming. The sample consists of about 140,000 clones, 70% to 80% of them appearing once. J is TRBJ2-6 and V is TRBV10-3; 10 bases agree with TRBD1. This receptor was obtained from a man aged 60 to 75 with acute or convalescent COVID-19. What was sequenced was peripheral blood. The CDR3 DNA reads TGTGCCATCAGTAGCTATAGCGGGACAGGGGTCTCTGGGGCCAACGTCCTGACTTTC. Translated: CAISSYSGTGVSGANVLTF.